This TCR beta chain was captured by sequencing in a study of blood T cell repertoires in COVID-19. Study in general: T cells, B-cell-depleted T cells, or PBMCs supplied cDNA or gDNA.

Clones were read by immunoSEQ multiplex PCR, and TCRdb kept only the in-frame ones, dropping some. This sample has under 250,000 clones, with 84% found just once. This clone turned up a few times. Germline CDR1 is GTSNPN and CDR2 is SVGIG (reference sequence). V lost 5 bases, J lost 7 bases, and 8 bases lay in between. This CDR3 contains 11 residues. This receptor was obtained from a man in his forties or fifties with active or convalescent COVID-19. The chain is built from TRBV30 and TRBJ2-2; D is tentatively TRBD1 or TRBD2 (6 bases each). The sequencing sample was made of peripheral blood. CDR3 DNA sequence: TGTGCCTGGGGGGGGCACGGGGAGCTGTTTTTT. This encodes CAWGGHGELFF.